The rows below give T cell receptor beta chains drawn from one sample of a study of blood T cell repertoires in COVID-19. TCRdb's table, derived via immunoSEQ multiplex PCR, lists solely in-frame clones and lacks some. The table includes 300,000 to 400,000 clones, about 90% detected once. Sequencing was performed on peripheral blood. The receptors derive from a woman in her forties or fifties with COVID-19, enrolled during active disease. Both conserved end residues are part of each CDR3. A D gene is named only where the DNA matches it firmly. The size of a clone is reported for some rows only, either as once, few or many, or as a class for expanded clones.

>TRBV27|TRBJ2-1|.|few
CASSLQGTYNEQFF
TGTGCCAGCAGTTTACAGGGGACCTACAATGAGCAGTTCTTC
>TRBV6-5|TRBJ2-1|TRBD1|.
CATATGTGRDEQFF
TGTGCCACCGCAACCGGGACAGGGAGAGATGAGCAGTTCTTC
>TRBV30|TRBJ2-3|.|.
CAWSEGSRVLTDTQYF
TGTGCCTGGAGTGAAGGGAGCCGGGTTCTCACAGATACGCAGTATTTT
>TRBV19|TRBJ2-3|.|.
CASSDGGHSTDTQYF
TGTGCCAGTAGTGACGGGGGGCATAGCACAGATACGCAGTATTTT
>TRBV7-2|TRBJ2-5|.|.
CASSRSRGETQYF
TGTGCCAGCAGCCGGAGTCGGGGAGAGACCCAGTACTTC
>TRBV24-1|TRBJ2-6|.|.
CATSDSPGDFNSGANVLTF
TGTGCCACCAGTGATTCACCGGGGGATTTTAACTCTGGGGCCAACGTCCTGACTTTC
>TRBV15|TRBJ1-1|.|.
CATSRGSIGTEAFF
TGTGCCACCAGCAGAGGGAGCATAGGCACTGAAGCTTTCTTT
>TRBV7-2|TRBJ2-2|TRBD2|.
CGGGRHTGELFF
TGTGGGGGCGGGAGGCACACCGGGGAGCTGTTTTTT
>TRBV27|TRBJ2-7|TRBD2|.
CASSLSAGGEQYF
TGTGCCAGCAGTTTATCGGCGGGAGGGGAGCAGTACTTC
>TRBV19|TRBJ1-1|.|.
CASSIQGGSTEAFF
TGTGCCAGTAGTATACAGGGAGGAAGTACTGAAGCTTTCTTT
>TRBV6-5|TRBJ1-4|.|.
CASRTGTLEKLFF
TGTGCCAGCAGGACTGGGACACTGGAAAAACTGTTTTTT
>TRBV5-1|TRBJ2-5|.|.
CASSPNIETQYF
TGCGCCAGCAGCCCTAATATAGAGACCCAGTACTTC
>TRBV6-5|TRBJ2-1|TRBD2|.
CASSSLTSGGNNEQFF
TGTGCCAGCAGTTCGCTTACTAGCGGGGGAAACAATGAGCAGTTCTTC
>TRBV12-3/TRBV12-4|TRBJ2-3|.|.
CASSFGTDTQYF
TGTGCCAGCAGTTTCGGGACAGATACGCAGTATTTT
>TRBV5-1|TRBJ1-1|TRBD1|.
CASSWGTAYNTEAFF
TGCGCCAGCAGCTGGGGGACAGCCTATAACACTGAAGCTTTCTTT
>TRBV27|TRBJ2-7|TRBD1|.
CASSLYEQGNYEQYF
TGTGCCAGCAGTCTATACGAACAGGGGAACTACGAGCAGTACTTC
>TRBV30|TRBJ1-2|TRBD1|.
CAWSLTGPNYGYTF
TGTGCCTGGAGTCTGACAGGGCCTAACTATGGCTACACCTTC
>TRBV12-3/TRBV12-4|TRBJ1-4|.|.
CASSLRNEKLFF
TGTGCCAGCAGTCTCCGGAATGAAAAACTGTTTTTT
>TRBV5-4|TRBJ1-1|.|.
CASSLPGSMNTEAFF
TGTGCCAGCAGCTTGCCCGGGAGCATGAACACTGAAGCTTTCTTT
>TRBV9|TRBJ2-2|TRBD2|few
CASSVAKRLAGADGELFF
TGTGCCAGCAGCGTAGCTAAGCGACTAGCGGGAGCGGACGGGGAGCTGTTTTTT
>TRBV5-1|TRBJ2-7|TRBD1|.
CASSLDRGVYEQYF
TGCGCCAGCAGCTTGGACAGGGGGGTCTACGAGCAGTACTTC
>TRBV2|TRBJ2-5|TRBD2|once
CASRALSGRIETQYF
TGTGCCAGCAGAGCCCTTAGCGGGAGAATTGAGACCCAGTACTTC
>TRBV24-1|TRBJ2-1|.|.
CATAAGTYNEQFF
TGTGCCACCGCGGCCGGAACCTACAATGAGCAGTTCTTC
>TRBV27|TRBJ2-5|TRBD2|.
CASRGLAAQETQYF
TGTGCCAGCAGGGGACTAGCGGCCCAAGAGACCCAGTACTTC
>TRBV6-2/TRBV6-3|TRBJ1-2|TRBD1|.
CASSYWQGASGYTF
TGTGCCAGCAGTTACTGGCAGGGGGCGTCTGGCTACACCTTC
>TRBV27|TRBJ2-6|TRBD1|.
CASSFRDRDRNSGANVLTF
TGTGCCAGCAGTTTCCGCGACAGGGATAGAAACTCTGGGGCCAACGTCCTGACTTTC
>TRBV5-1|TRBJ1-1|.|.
CASSMGRNSFGTEAFF
TGCGCCAGCAGCATGGGACGGAACAGTTTCGGTACTGAAGCTTTCTTT
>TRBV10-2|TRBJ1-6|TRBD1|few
CASRETGGESPLHF
TGCGCCAGCAGGGAGACAGGGGGCGAGTCACCCCTCCACTTT
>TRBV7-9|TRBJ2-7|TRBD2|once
CASSFPGGRSRGSYEQYF
TGTGCCAGCAGCTTTCCCGGTGGAAGGTCTCGCGGGAGTTACGAGCAGTACTTC
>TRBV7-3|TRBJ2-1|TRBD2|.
CASSLTSGYNEQFF
TGTGCCAGCAGCTTGACTAGCGGATACAATGAGCAGTTCTTC
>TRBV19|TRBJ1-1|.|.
CASTPQEGGYEAFF
TGTGCCAGTACTCCCCAGGAGGGGGGGTATGAAGCTTTCTTT
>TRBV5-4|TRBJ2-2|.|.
CASSLEGGMRTGELFF
TGTGCCAGCAGCTTGGAGGGGGGGATGCGCACCGGGGAGCTGTTTTTT
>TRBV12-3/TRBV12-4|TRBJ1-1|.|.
CASSPGGRTEAFF
TGTGCCAGCAGTCCAGGAGGGAGGACTGAAGCTTTCTTT
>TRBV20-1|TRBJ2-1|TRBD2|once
CSASSGTYNEQFF
TGCAGTGCTAGTAGCGGGACCTACAATGAGCAGTTCTTC
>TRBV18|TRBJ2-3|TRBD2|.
CASSPPGLVTDTQYF
TGTGCCAGCTCACCACCGGGACTAGTCACAGATACGCAGTATTTT
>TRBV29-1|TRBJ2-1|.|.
CSIVDWAYNEQFF
TGCAGCATCGTGGACTGGGCTTACAATGAGCAGTTCTTC
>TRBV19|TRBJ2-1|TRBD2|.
CASSGTSGISYNEQFF
TGTGCCAGTAGTGGGACTAGCGGGATCTCCTACAATGAGCAGTTCTTC